Presented here are 5 T cell receptor beta chains from one specimen sequenced in a study of tumor and adjacent non-tumor tissue in lung cancer. TCRbeta libraries were built with three rounds of nested PCR, modified from ARM-PCR. TCRdb processed the multiplex PCR reads anew with MiXCR; each CDR3 protein has one entry. The sample consists of some 100,000 distinct CDR3 sequences, 55% to 65% of them appearing once. RNA was extracted from bulk tissue without any cell sorting. More than 3 cm separated this lung sample from the edge of the tumor. The sequenced sample consisted of distant non-tumor lung tissue. These receptors were collected from a man younger than 45 with non-small cell lung cancer.

Of note for this clonotype: This may be a read error: a much more frequent sequence differs by one nucleotide. The chain joins TRBV4-1 to TRBJ2-7, with D perhaps TRBD2 (5 bases). CDR1 and CDR2 from the germline V gene are MGHRA and YSYEKL. Trimming left V 1 base short and J 5 bases short, with 15 bases between. The CDR3 consists of 15 residues. The CDR3 sequence: CASSQGLGNSNEQYF. CDR3 bases: TGCGCCAGCAGCCAAGGACTCGGGAATTCAAACGAGCAGTACTTC.

Worth noting for this clonotype: At one boundary the junction diverges from the germline segment, which might be a read error. The chain recombines TRBV4-1 with TRBJ2-7; 10 positions agree with TRBD2. The germline V gene has CDR1 MGHRA and CDR2 YSYEKL. This CDR3 spans 16 amino acids. This CDR3 reads CDSSPDEAGGTYEQYF. CDR3 bases: TGCGACAGCAGCCCAGATGAAGCGGGGGGGACCTACGAGCAGTACTTC.

This clonotype is judged medium-sized (0.01 to 0.1%). This chain joins TRBV11-1 and TRBJ1-2; D gene ambiguous. From germline, CDR1 is SGHAT and CDR2 FQDESV (reference sequence). This CDR3 is 13 amino acids long. The V end was cut by 2 bases, the J end by 8 bases, with 12 bases between. The CDR3 loop reads CASSLSPVDGYTF. For the CDR3, the DNA is TGTGCCAGCAGCTTATCCCCGGTAGACGGCTACACCTTC.

This clonotype was seen more than once but under ten times. It may be a read error: a sequence one base away is much more abundant. The gene calls are TRBV10-3 and TRBJ2-3; TRBD2 matches 7 bases. Trimming at V came to 6 bases and at J to 3 bases, leaving 3 bases not matched to a gene. The CDR3 sequence is 13 residues long. The germline gives CDR1 ENHRY, CDR2 SYGVKD. In DNA, the CDR3 is TGTGCCATCAGAAGCGGGATGACAGATACGCAGTATTTT. Translation gives CAIRSGMTDTQYF.

This clonotype was detected a few times. This could be a read error, since a much larger clone is one nucleotide away. The CDR3 loop reads CANSLEGTDYEQYF. CDR3 bases: TGCGCCAACAGCTTGGAAGGCACCGACTACGAGCAGTACTTC. The gene calls are TRBV5-1 and TRBJ2-7; D gene unclear. Looked up from germline, CDR1 is SGHRS and CDR2 is YFSETQ. This CDR3 spans 14 amino acids. The whole variable domain, remainder taken from reference TRBV5-1 and TRBJ2-7, is KAGVTQTPRYLIKTRGQQVTLSCSPISGHRSVSWYQQTPGQGLQFLFEYFSETQRNKGNFPGRFSGRQFSNSRSEMNVSTLELGDSALYLCANSLEGTDYEQYFGPGTRLTVT.